This section outlines one TCR beta chain sequence together with its context. This record comes from a study of cytomegalovirus exposure and HLA in healthy donors. Germline V gene sequence: CDR1 LNHDA, CDR2 SQIVND (reference sequence). This CDR3 comprises 12 residues. Trimming pared 4 bases from V and 3 bases from J, leaving 6 bases between. The primer mix had 60 Vbeta and 13 Jbeta primers. Generated by immunoSEQ multiplex PCR, the TCRdb table keeps only in-frame clones and is missing some. The sample has around 150,000 clones, around 84% seen once; the top ten hold roughly 2.1%. The rearrangement links TRBV19 to TRBJ1-1; D is unresolved. This TCR was recovered from a man aged 18-30 years in good health and CMV-seronegative. The sequencing sample was made of PBMCs. CDR3 loop: CASSREYTEAFF. CDR3 DNA: TGTGCCAGTAGTAGGGAGTACACTGAAGCTTTCTTT.